A selection of T cell receptor beta chains follows, all from one sample in a study of T-cell reconstitution after alpha-beta-depleted transplantation in children. MiXCR, run by TCRdb on the PCR reads, gives a single entry per CDR3 protein. The profile covers 170,000 or so distinct CDR3 sequences, with 6% to 7% appearing a single time and 3% taken by the ten largest. The specimen was PBMCs from the stem cell graft donor, collected from the stem cell graft. The receptors here all came from a human donor who donated a stem cell graft to a child with Wiskott-Aldrich syndrome. Both conserved end residues are part of each CDR3. The order of the fields is D gene, V gene, clone size, J gene, CDR3 DNA, CDR3 protein. D genes are given only for firm matches. Expanded clones are given a class, and other clones once, few, many or no size at all.

TRBD1	TRBV24-1	many	TRBJ2-3	TGTGCCACCAGTGACCCGGGACAGAACACAGATACGCAGTATTTT	CATSDPGQNTDTQYF
-	TRBV4-1	many	TRBJ2-6	TGCGCCAGCAGCCAAGCAGGGATCCGGGGATGGGGGGCCAACGTCCTGACTTTC	CASSQAGIRGWGANVLTF
TRBD1	TRBV5-1	many	TRBJ2-1	TGCGCCAGCAGCTACGGGACAGGGAATTACAATGAGCAGTTCTTC	CASSYGTGNYNEQFF
-	TRBV12-3/TRBV12-4	-	TRBJ1-1	TGTGCCAGCAGGCGAGGTTTGGGGGCCGCGAACACTGAAGCTTTCTTT	CASRRGLGAANTEAFF
-	TRBV18	-	TRBJ1-2	TGTGCCAGCTCACCAGCTCTGATTAACTATGGCTACACCTTC	CASSPALINYGYTF
TRBD2	TRBV2	many	TRBJ2-5	TGTGCCGACGCCCAGCGGGAGACTAACGCAGTGACCCAGTACTTC	CADAQRETNAVTQYF
-	TRBV29-1	many	TRBJ2-5	TGCAGCGTTGAGGGTCAGGGGAGGCAAGAGACCCAGTACTTC	CSVEGQGRQETQYF
-	TRBV12-3/TRBV12-4	many	TRBJ2-3	TGTGCCAGCAGTTTAGCGCCTCCCCCGAGCACAGATACGCAGTATTTT	CASSLAPPPSTDTQYF
TRBD2	TRBV27	many	TRBJ2-3	TGTGCCAGCAGTTTCACCCGACTAGCGGGACTCACAGATACGCAGTATTTT	CASSFTRLAGLTDTQYF
TRBD1	TRBV6-1	many	TRBJ1-1	TGTGCCAGCCTACAGGGGGCCCTGAACACTGAAGCTTTCTTT	CASLQGALNTEAFF
TRBD1	TRBV24-1	many	TRBJ1-5	TGTGCCACCGGGGGGGACAGGGTCAATCAGCCCCAGCATTTT	CATGGDRVNQPQHF
TRBD2	TRBV2	few	TRBJ2-3	TGTGCCAGCAGAGACTGGCTAGCGGGGGGCCAAGATACGCAGTATTTT	CASRDWLAGGQDTQYF
-	TRBV29-1	many	TRBJ2-2	TGCAGCGTTGAAGCCCATCTGTCCGGGGAGCTGTTTTTT	CSVEAHLSGELFF
TRBD1	TRBV10-3	many	TRBJ2-5	TGTGCCATCAGTGAGGACAGGGGAGAGACCCAGTACTTC	CAISEDRGETQYF
TRBD2	TRBV29-1	many	TRBJ2-1	TGCAGCGTTGAAGGGGAGGGTCGGAGCTCCTACAATGAGCAGTTCTTC	CSVEGEGRSSYNEQFF
-	TRBV6-5	many	TRBJ2-2	TGTGCCAGCAGTTACTGGGGCACCGGGGAGCTGTTTTTT	CASSYWGTGELFF
-	TRBV20-1	many	TRBJ2-7	TGCAGTGCAGGACACTACCAGGTCTACGAGCAGTACTTC	CSAGHYQVYEQYF
-	TRBV2	-	TRBJ1-2	TGTGCCAGCAGTGAAAATGGGGGAAACTATGGCTACACCTTC	CASSENGGNYGYTF
-	TRBV29-1	-	TRBJ1-1	TGCAGCGTTGCCAGGGACTTGGACACTGAAGCTTTCTTT	CSVARDLDTEAFF
-	TRBV21-1	many	TRBJ2-7	TGTGCCAGCAGCAAGAGGGACAGGGGGCTCTACGAGCAGTACTTC	CASSKRDRGLYEQYF
TRBD2	TRBV7-2	many	TRBJ2-1	TGTGCCAGCAGCCCACCTAGCGGGAGGGCCGCTGAGCAGTTCTTC	CASSPPSGRAAEQFF
-	TRBV5-1	many	TRBJ1-1	TGCGCCAGCAGCTTGAACGAGGGAGGGACTGAAGCTTTCTTT	CASSLNEGGTEAFF
TRBD2	TRBV20-1	many	TRBJ2-7	TGCAGTGCTAGAGACCCAGGAAGGCGGGGGGCAACCTACGAGCAGTACTTC	CSARDPGRRGATYEQYF
-	TRBV5-1	many	TRBJ2-7	TGCGCCAGCAGCTTGGCTCCAGGGGCATCCTACGAGCAGTACTTC	CASSLAPGASYEQYF
-	TRBV7-9	many	TRBJ1-1	TGTGCCAGCAGCTCCGAAAAACGGCACCTTGAAGCTTTCTTT	CASSSEKRHLEAFF
-	TRBV7-2	few	TRBJ2-5	TGTGCCAGCAGCCGAATGTACCAAGAGACCCAGTACTTC	CASSRMYQETQYF
TRBD1	TRBV18	few	TRBJ2-1	TGTGCCAGCTCGACAGGGGGCCTCAATGACAATGAGCAGTTCTTC	CASSTGGLNDNEQFF
-	TRBV2	few	TRBJ2-2	TGTGCCAGCAGTGAATTCACTAGCGGGGAGCTGTTTTTT	CASSEFTSGELFF
TRBD1	TRBV20-1	-	TRBJ2-4	TGCAGTGTCACGGACAGGGCCAAAAACATTCAGTACTTC	CSVTDRAKNIQYF
TRBD1	TRBV24-1	many	TRBJ1-2	TGTGCCACCAGTGATTTGAAGGGGGCAGGGGACGGTGGCTACACCTTC	CATSDLKGAGDGGYTF
TRBD1	TRBV20-1	many	TRBJ2-5	TGCAGTGCTAGTAGGGACACAGGGGGAGAGACCCAGTACTTC	CSASRDTGGETQYF
TRBD2	TRBV6-5	many	TRBJ2-5	TGTGCCAGCAGTTTTAGCGGGGGGGCCTCGGAGACCCAGTACTTC	CASSFSGGASETQYF
-	TRBV11-2	-	TRBJ1-1	TGTGCCAGCAGCTTAGGGGCGGGAGGGCCCACTGAAGCTTTCTTT	CASSLGAGGPTEAFF
-	TRBV25-1	many	TRBJ1-5	TGTGCCAGCAGTGATTCAGGGCCCCAGCATTTT	CASSDSGPQHF
TRBD1	TRBV12-3/TRBV12-4	many	TRBJ1-1	TGTGCCAGCAGCCTAACAGGGGCTCGGGGCACTGAAGCTTTCTTT	CASSLTGARGTEAFF
-	TRBV5-1	many	TRBJ1-1	TGCGCCAGCAGCTTATCTCCAGGGAACACTGAAGCTTTCTTT	CASSLSPGNTEAFF
-	TRBV12-3/TRBV12-4	many	TRBJ1-1	TGTGCCAGCAGTTTATTGTTTGGTGTATTAAACACTGAAGCTTTCTTT	CASSLLFGVLNTEAFF
-	TRBV20-1	-	TRBJ2-5	TGCAGTGGAGGGATATCGGAGACCCAGTACTTC	CSGGISETQYF
-	TRBV7-9	many	TRBJ2-7	TGTGCCAGCAGGAAAGGGGACATCAACGAGCAGTACTTC	CASRKGDINEQYF
-	TRBV29-1	many	TRBJ1-2	TGCAGCGCGGGCGATAACTATGGCTACACCTTC	CSAGDNYGYTF
-	TRBV6-5	many	TRBJ1-2	TGTGCCAGCAGTTACCAGAAGCTTAACTATGGCTACACCTTC	CASSYQKLNYGYTF
TRBD2	TRBV4-1	-	TRBJ2-3	TGCGCCAGCAGCCCCTTAGCGGGGGGGCATGATTCAGATACGCAGTATTTT	CASSPLAGGHDSDTQYF